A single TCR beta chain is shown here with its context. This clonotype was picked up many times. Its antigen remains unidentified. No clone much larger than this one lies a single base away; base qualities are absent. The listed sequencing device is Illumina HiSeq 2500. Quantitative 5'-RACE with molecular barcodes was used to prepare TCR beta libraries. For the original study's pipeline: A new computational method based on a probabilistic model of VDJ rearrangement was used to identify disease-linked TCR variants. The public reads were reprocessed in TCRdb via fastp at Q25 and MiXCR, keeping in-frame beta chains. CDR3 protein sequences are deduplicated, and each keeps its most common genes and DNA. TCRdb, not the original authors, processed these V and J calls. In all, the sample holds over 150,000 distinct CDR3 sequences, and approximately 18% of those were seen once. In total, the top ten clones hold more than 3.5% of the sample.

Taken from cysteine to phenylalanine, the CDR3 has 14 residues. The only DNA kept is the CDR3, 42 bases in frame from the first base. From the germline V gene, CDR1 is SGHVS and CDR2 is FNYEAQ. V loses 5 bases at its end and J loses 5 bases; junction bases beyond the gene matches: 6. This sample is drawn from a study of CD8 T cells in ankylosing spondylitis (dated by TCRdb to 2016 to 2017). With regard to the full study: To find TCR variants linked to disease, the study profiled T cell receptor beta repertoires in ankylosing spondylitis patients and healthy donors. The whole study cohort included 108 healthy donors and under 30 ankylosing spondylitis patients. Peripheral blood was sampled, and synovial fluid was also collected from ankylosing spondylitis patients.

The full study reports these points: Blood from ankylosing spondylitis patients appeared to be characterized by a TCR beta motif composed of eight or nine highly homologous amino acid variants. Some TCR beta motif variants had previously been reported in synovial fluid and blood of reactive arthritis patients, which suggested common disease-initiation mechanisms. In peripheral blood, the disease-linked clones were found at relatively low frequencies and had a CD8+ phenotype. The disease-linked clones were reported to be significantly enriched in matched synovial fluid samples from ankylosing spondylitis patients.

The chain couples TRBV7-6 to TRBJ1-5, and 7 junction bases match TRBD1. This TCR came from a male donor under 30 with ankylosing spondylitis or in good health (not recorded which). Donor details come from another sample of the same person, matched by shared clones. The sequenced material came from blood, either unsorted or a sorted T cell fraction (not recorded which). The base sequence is TGTGCCAGCAGCGCTACAGGGGAGGATCAGCCCCAGCATTTT. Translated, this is CASSATGEDQPQHF.